This T cell receptor (beta chain) was retrieved from a study of shared clonotypes between healthy human individuals. The CDR3 runs 18 residues. V shed 1 base and J shed 3 bases, with 19 bases lying between them. Germline V gene lookup returns CDR1 SSHAT and CDR2 FNYEAQ (reference sequence). Sequencing was performed with immunoSEQ multiplex PCR; in TCRdb, only in-frame clones are kept and a portion is missing. The sample carries about 2.1 million clones, about 94% recorded once. Naive CD8 isolation took CD45RO-negative cells positively selected for CCR7 and excluded terminally differentiated effector memory CD45RA+ cells.

Material for sequencing was naive CD8+ T cells from PBMCs. The chain couples TRBV7-7 to TRBJ1-5, with D tentatively TRBD1 (6 bases). The clonotype originates from a young man in good health. Some clones in this sample may be carry-over from other donors' samples. CDR3 amino acids: CASSLDGQGRLTNQPQHF. CDR3 nucleotide sequence: TGTGCCAGCAGCTTAGATGGGCAGGGGCGACTTACCAATCAGCCCCAGCATTTT.